This TCR beta chain was captured in a study of shared clonotypes between healthy human individuals. General study points: Donors were few, which limited the genetic and exposure-history diversity represented. Sequencing depth was expected to influence donor clonotype sharing. The researchers took only blood, and tissue repertoires probably look different.

Sequencing was performed with immunoSEQ multiplex PCR; in TCRdb, only in-frame clones are kept and a portion is missing. The profile shows about 1.1 million clones, around 77% of them singletons. Remarks on this clone: Its specificity is not known.

All donors qualified as healthy HIV-negative adults and had experienced no recent acute infections or vaccinations. The sequence was obtained from a man between 18 and 35 years old in good health. Some clones in this sample may be carry-over from other donors' samples. Input material: memory CD4+ T cells from PBMCs. The subset here: CD45RA-negative fraction.

This CDR3 reads CASSLARQGGQPQHF. CDR3 nucleotides: TGTGCCAGCAGCTTAGCTCGGCAGGGGGGTCAGCCCCAGCATTTT. V is TRBV7-2 and J is TRBJ1-5, with 7 bases fitting TRBD1. This CDR3 has 15 amino acids. The ends lost 0 bases at V and 6 bases at J; junction bases unmatched: 5. Per the germline V gene, CDR1 is SGHTA and CDR2 is FQGNSA. Together with reference TRBV7-2 and TRBJ1-5, the CDR3 gives the full variable domain: GAGVSQSPSNKVTEKGKDVELRCDPISGHTALYWYRQSLGQGLEFLIYFQGNSAPDKSGLPSDRFSAERTGGSVSTLTIQRTQQEDSAVYLCASSLARQGGQPQHFGDGTRLSIL.